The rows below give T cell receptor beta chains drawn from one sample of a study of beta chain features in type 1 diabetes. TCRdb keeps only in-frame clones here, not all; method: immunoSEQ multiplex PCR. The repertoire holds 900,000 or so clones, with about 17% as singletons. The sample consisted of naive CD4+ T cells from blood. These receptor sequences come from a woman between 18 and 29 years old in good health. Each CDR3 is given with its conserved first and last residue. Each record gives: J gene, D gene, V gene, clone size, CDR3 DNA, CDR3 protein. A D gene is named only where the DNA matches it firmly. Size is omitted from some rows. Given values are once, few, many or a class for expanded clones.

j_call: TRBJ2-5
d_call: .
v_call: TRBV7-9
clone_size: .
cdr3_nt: TGTGCCAGCAGCTTAATGATCCAAGAGACCCAGTACTTC
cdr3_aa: CASSLMIQETQYF

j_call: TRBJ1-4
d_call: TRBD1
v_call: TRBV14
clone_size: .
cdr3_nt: TGTGCCAGCAGCCACCGGACAGGGCGGGAAAAACTGTTTTTT
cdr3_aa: CASSHRTGREKLFF

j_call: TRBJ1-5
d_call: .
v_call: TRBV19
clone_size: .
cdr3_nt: TGTGCCAGTAGTATCTCCCGACCTGGAGGCGGTCAGCCCCAGCATTTT
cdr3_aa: CASSISRPGGGQPQHF

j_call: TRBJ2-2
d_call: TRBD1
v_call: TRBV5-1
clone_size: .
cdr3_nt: TGCGCCAGCAGCGGCACAGGGGAGATTACGGGGGAGCTGTTTTTT
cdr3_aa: CASSGTGEITGELFF

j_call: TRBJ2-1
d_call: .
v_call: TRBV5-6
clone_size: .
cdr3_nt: TGTGCCAGCAGCTTGAGTTTGCGCAAGGTCTACAATGAGCAGTTCTTC
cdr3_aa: CASSLSLRKVYNEQFF

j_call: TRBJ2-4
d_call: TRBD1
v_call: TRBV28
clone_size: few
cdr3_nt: TGTGCCAGCAGCCAAACAGGGGAACTAGCCAAAAACATTCAGTACTTC
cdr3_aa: CASSQTGELAKNIQYF

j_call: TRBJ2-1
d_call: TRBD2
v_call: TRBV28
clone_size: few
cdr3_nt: TGTGCCAGCAGCCCCCTCGCTGGACTAGCGGGAGAATCCAATGAGCAGTTCTTC
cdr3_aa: CASSPLAGLAGESNEQFF

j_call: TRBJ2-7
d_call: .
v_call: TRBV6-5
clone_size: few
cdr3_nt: TGTGCCAGCAGTTACTCGGGTCTCTACGAGCAGTACTTC
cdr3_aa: CASSYSGLYEQYF

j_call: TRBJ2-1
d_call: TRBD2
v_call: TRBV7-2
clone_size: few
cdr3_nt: TGTGCCAGCAGCATCCAGGGGACTAGTACAAACAATGAGCAGTTCTTC
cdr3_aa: CASSIQGTSTNNEQFF

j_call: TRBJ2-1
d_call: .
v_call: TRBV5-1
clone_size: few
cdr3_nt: TGCGCCAGCAGCACCCCTAAGGGTTGGAATGAGCAGTTCTTC
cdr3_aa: CASSTPKGWNEQFF

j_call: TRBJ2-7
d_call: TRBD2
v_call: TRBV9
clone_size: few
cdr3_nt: TGTGCCAGCAGCGTAGAGGCTAGCGGGACCATCTACGAGCAGTACTTC
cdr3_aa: CASSVEASGTIYEQYF

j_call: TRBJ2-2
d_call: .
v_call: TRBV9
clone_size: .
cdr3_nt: TGTGCCAGCAGCGTATCTGCGTCCCCCCTTAACACCGGGGAGCTGTTTTTT
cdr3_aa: CASSVSASPLNTGELFF

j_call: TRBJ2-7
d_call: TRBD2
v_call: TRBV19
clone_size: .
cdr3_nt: TGTGCCAGTAGTGGCCTAGCGGGAGGTACCTACGAGCAGTACTTC
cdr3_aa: CASSGLAGGTYEQYF

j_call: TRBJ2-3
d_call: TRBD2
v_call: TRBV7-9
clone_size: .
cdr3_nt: TGTGCCAGCAGCTTATTGCTAGCGGGAGAAGCAGATACGCAGTATTTT
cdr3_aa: CASSLLLAGEADTQYF

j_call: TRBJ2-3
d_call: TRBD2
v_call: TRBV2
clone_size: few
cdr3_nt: TGTGCCAGCAGTGTTTTGCGGGAGGGCCGCGATACGCAGTATTTT
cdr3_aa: CASSVLREGRDTQYF

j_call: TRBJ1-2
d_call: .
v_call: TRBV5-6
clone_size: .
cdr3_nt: TGTGCCAGCAGCCGGCGGGGTAGCTATGGCTACACCTTC
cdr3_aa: CASSRRGSYGYTF

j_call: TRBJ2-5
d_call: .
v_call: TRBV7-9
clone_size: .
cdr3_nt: TGTGCCAGCAGCCCCCGAAACCCAGAGGGAGAGACCCAGTACTTC
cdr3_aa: CASSPRNPEGETQYF

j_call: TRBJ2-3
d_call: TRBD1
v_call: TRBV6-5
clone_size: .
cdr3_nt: TGTGCCAGCAGATTGGGACAGGGTAGCACAGATACGCAGTATTTT
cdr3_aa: CASRLGQGSTDTQYF

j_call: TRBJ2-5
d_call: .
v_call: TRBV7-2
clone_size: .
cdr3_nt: TGTGCCAGCAGCTTAGCGGGAGGAGCGGAGACCCAGTACTTC
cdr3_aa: CASSLAGGAETQYF

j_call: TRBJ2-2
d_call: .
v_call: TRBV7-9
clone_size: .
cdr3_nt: TGTGCCAGCATCGATGGACGGAACACCGGGGAGCTGTTTTTT
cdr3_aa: CASIDGRNTGELFF

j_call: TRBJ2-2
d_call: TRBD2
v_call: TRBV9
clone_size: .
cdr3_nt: TGTGCCAGCAGCGGTGCGGGAGGTTGGGGCGGGGAGCTGTTTTTT
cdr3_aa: CASSGAGGWGGELFF

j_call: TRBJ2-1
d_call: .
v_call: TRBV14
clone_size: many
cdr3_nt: TGTGCCAGCAGCCAATCCGGACTCGAGCAGTTCTTC
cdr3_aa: CASSQSGLEQFF

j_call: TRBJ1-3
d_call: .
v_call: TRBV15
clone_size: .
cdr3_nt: TGTGCCACCAGCAGAGATTTTTTTCGCGCCGGCGACAGTAACTCTGGAAACACCATATATTTT
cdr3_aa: CATSRDFFRAGDSNSGNTIYF

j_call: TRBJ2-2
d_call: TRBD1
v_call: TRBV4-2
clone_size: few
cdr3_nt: TGTGCCAGCAGCAGATCGCCGGTGGACAGGGCACACACCGGGGAGCTGTTTTTT
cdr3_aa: CASSRSPVDRAHTGELFF

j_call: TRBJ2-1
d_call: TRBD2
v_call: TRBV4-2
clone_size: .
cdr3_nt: TGTGCCAGCAGCTTGAGCGGGAGGGTGAACAATGAGCAGTTCTTC
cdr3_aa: CASSLSGRVNNEQFF